This is a list of T cell receptor beta chains from one sample in a study of CD8+CD57+ T cells in acquired aplastic anemia. TCRdb used MiXCR to reprocess the reads, holding one entry per CDR3 protein. The data hold around 160,000 distinct CDR3 sequences, with around 48% observed a single time. Sequencing was carried out using sorted CD4+, CD8+, or CD8+CD57+ T cells (not recorded which) from PBMCs. The receptors shown here come from a human donor with aplastic anemia. Both conserved end residues are part of each CDR3. Each record gives: V gene, CDR3 length, CDR3 protein.

TRBV9 | 15 | CASSGRLASGNTIYF
TRBV12-3/TRBV12-4 | 12 | CAPRDRGYGYTF
TRBV5-8 | 12 | CASGYSGRVEFF
TRBV19 | 13 | CASSPPGTIEQYF
TRBV7-9 | 12 | CASSEGRDEQFF
TRBV6-2/TRBV6-3 | 19 | CASSSPSRLAGATQETQYF
TRBV15 | 11 | CATRGNTEAFF
TRBV7-9 | 14 | CASTITGTVDEQYF
TRBV28 | 12 | CASSLLQGGYAF
TRBV28 | 14 | CASNPRQVRYGYTF
TRBV5-1 | 14 | CASSLVAGNYGYTF
TRBV7-2 | 12 | CASQGLNSPLHF
TRBV7-2 | 15 | CASSLSGRANGELFF
TRBV7-9 | 14 | CASSKRESSYEQYF
TRBV20-1 | 15 | CSATPGLAGQETQYF
TRBV2 | 16 | CASSEEGFLGANVLTF
TRBV7-2 | 13 | CASRRLSTDTQYF
TRBV20-1 | 16 | CSASSFADRPSYEQYF
TRBV7-3 | 16 | CASSLREAGSGSPLHF
TRBV25-1 | 12 | CASSATSDEQYF
TRBV7-2 | 12 | CASSSRDTEQYF
TRBV7-9 | 17 | CASSLGSSLSGANVLTF
TRBV11-2 | 18 | CASSSEAGVIPHRETQYF
TRBV5-1 | 14 | CASNPGRGPNEQYF
TRBV7-3 | 16 | CASSLMTGGPGETQYF
TRBV25-1 | 15 | CASSDTGRVTDTQYF